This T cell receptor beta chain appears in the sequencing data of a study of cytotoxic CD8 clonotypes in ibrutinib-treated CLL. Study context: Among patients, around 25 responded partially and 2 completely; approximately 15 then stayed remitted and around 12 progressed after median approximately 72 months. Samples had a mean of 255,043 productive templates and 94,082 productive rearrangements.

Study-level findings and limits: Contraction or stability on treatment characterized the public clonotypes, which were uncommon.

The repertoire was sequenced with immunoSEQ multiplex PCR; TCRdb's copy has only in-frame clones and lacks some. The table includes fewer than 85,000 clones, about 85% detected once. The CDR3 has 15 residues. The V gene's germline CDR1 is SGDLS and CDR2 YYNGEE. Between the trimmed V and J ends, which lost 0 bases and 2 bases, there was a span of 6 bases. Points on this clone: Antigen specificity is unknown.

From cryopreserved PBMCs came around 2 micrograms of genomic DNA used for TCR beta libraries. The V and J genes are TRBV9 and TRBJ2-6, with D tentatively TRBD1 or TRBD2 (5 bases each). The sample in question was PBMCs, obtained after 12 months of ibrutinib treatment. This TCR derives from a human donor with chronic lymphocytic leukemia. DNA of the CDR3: TGTGCCAGCAGCGTAGGGGGGACTGGGGCCAACGTCCTGACTTTC. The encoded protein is CASSVGGTGANVLTF.